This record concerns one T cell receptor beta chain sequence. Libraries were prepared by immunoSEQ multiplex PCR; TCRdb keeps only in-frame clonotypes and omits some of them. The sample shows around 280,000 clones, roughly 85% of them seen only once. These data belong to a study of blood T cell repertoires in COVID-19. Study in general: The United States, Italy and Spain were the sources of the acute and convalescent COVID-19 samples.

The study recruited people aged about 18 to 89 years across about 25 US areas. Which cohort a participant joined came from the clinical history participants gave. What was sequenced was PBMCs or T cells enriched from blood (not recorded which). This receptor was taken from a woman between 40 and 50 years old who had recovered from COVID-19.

For the CDR3, the DNA is TGTGCCAGCAGTGAAGCGTGGCAGGGGAACTATGGCTACACCTTC. Its protein is CASSEAWQGNYGYTF. This rearrangement joins TRBV2 to TRBJ1-2; a possible D gene is TRBD1 (6 bases). Germline CDR1 SNHLY, CDR2 FYNNEI. The CDR3 consists of 15 residues. V was cut by 0 bases and J by 2 bases, with 10 bases left in between.